These 29 T cell receptor beta chains were sequenced from one sample in a study of cytomegalovirus exposure and HLA in healthy donors. The PCR made use of 60 Vbeta and 13 Jbeta primers. The protocol was immunoSEQ multiplex PCR, while the TCRdb copy is restricted to in-frame clones and leaves out a portion. The sample lists approximately 86,000 clones; approximately 83% were seen once. The sequenced material came from PBMCs. The source of these receptors is a man in his forties in good health and CMV-seronegative.

V gene TRBV14 combines with J gene TRBJ1-2; no reliable D call. With 4 bases removed from V and 8 bases from J, the gap between germline ends came to 11 bases. Germline V CDR1 and CDR2: SGHDN, FVKESK. The length of the CDR3 is 12 residues. This CDR3 reads CASSRDTRGYTF. The CDR3 DNA reads as TGTGCCAGCAGCCGAGACACCAGAGGCTACACCTTC.

The chain uses TRBV10-3 and TRBJ1-4; 7 nucleotides align to TRBD1. Unmatched junction bases numbered 5, after V lost 11 bases and J lost 5 bases. This CDR3 spans 12 amino acids. Germline V gene lookup returns CDR1 ENHRY and CDR2 SYGVKD. Here the CDR3 reads CASRGQNEKLFF. The CDR3 bases are TGTGCCTCGAGGGGGCAAAATGAAAAACTGTTTTTT.

This clone has a single count. J is TRBJ2-7 and V is TRBV5-6; 11 bases are shared with TRBD2. This CDR3 has 14 amino acids. Germline lookup yields CDR1 SGHDT and CDR2 YYEEEE. Losses at the gene ends were 7 bases for V and 2 bases for J; bases not matched to a gene: 5. The CDR3 nucleotides read TGTGCCAGCGTGACTAGCGGGACAGCCTACGAGCAGTACTTC. This codes for CASVTSGTAYEQYF.

V and J are TRBV2 and TRBJ2-5; TRBD2 might be the D (7 bases). Trimming shortened V by 7 bases and J by 5 bases, and 14 bases separated the two germline ends. The CDR3 is 13 residues long. CDR1 and CDR2 (germline): SNHLY, FYNNEI. The CDR3 sequence is CASNREGRETQYF. In nucleotides, the CDR3 is TGTGCCAGCAACAGGGAGGGGCGGGAGACCCAGTACTTC.

The chain carries TRBV28 and TRBJ1-5; possibly TRBD1 for D (6 bases). V was trimmed by 3 bases and J by 12 bases, leaving 15 bases between them. Looked up from germline, CDR1 is MDHEN and CDR2 is SYDVKM. The CDR3 totals 13 residues. CDR3 sequence (DNA): TGTGCCAGCAGTTTGGGGGACATAATCCTCCAGCATTTT. This codes for CASSLGDIILQHF.

The sample holds one count of this clone. The chain employs TRBV7-9 and TRBJ2-1; D perhaps matches TRBD1 (6 bases). The V end was cut by 7 bases, the J end by 0 bases, with 19 bases between. CDR3 length: 17 amino acids. Germline-derived CDR1 and CDR2 are SEHNR and FQNEAQ (reference sequence). The CDR3 sequence is CASIHPDRLISYNEQFF. CDR3 in DNA: TGTGCCAGCATCCATCCGGACAGACTAATCTCCTACAATGAGCAGTTCTTC.

This chain uses TRBV7-2 with TRBJ1-2; 9 nucleotides align to TRBD1. The CDR3 sequence is 13 residues long. The V and J ends lost 5 bases and 5 bases, in that order; junction bases with no gene match: 3. CDR1 and CDR2 (germline): SGHTA, FQGNSA. CDR3 amino acids: CASSGQGSYGYTF. The CDR3, as DNA: TGTGCCAGCAGCGGACAGGGGAGTTATGGCTACACCTTC. Full variable domain (rest looked up from reference TRBV7-2 and TRBJ1-2): GAGVSQSPSNKVTEKGKDVELRCDPISGHTALYWYRQSLGQGLEFLIYFQGNSAPDKSGLPSDRFSAERTGGSVSTLTIQRTQQEDSAVYLCASSGQGSYGYTFGSGTRLTVV.

This chain links TRBV7-5 with TRBJ2-7; whether TRBD2, the table's D call, matches the DNA was not checked. TRBV7-5 is an annotated pseudogene. The CDR3 length is 17 residues. This CDR3 reads CVRSLVGSGGSSYEQYF. In DNA form, the CDR3 reads TGTGTCAGAAGCTTAGTGGGTAGCGGGGGGAGCTCCTACGAGCAGTACTTC.

The chain couples TRBV6-6 to TRBJ2-5, with a tentative D call TRBD2 (6 bases). The V gene lost 8 bases and the J gene lost 5 bases, with 9 bases spanning the gap. Germline V lookup: CDR1 MNHNY, CDR2 SVGAGI (reference sequence). This CDR3 has 11 residues. The CDR3 sequence is CASGTLETQYF. The CDR3 DNA reads TGTGCCAGCGGGACTCTCGAGACCCAGTACTTC.

This clone appeared a few times. The gene calls are TRBV11-2 and TRBJ1-1; D is unclear. This CDR3 region has 15 residues. CDR1 is SGHAT and CDR2 is FQNNGV in the germline V gene. Trimming shortened V by 1 base and J by 1 base, and 10 bases separated the two germline ends. CDR3 region: CASSLGGSRNTEAFF. DNA for the CDR3: TGTGCCAGCAGCTTAGGAGGGAGCAGGAACACTGAAGCTTTCTTT.

There are a few counts of this clone. The rearrangement uses TRBV5-4 and TRBJ2-2; TRBD1 is a possible D gene (6 bases). CDR3 length: 17 amino acids. V lost 5 bases and J lost 1, with 18 bases in between. The germline V gene has CDR1 SGHNT and CDR2 YYREEE (reference sequence). CDR3 bases: TGTGCCAGCAGTTCCGCCCCCGGCAGGGGGAACACCGGGGAGCTGTTTTTT. Amino acids: CASSSAPGRGNTGELFF.

The chain has TRBV7-2 and TRBJ2-3; TRBD1 is a possible D gene (5 bases). The CDR3 totals 16 residues. Germline CDR1 and CDR2: SGHTA and FQGNSA. Trimming took 1 base from V and 2 from J, leaving 13 bases between them. As DNA, the CDR3 is TGTGCCAGCAGCTTAGAGGGGCGGACCCTCACAGATACGCAGTATTTT. Protein sequence: CASSLEGRTLTDTQYF. Looking up the rest from reference TRBV7-2 and TRBJ2-3 gives the full variable domain: GAGVSQSPSNKVTEKGKDVELRCDPISGHTALYWYRQSLGQGLEFLIYFQGNSAPDKSGLPSDRFSAERTGGSVSTLTIQRTQQEDSAVYLCASSLEGRTLTDTQYFGPGTRLTVL.

This clone was seen more than once but under ten times. The chain combines TRBV9 with TRBJ2-5; D gene unclear. V dropped 2 bases and J dropped 5 bases, with 4 bases sitting between them. Per the germline V gene, CDR1 is SGDLS and CDR2 is YYNGEE. The CDR3 runs 11 residues. The CDR3 DNA reads as TGTGCCAGCAGCGTCTCGGAGACCCAGTACTTC. Protein product: CASSVSETQYF. The complete variable domain, with remaining parts taken from reference TRBV9 and TRBJ2-5, reads DSGVTQTPKHLITATGQRVTLRCSPRSGDLSVYWYQQSLDQGLQFLIQYYNGEERAKGNILERFSAQQFPDLHSELNLSSLELGDSALYFCASSVSETQYFGPGTRLLVL.

V and J are TRBV16 and TRBJ1-2; TRBD1 is a possible D gene (6 bases). V was trimmed by 1 base and J by 0 bases, leaving 12 bases between them. Germline V gene sequence: CDR1 KGHSY, CDR2 FQNENV. This CDR3 is built from 16 residues. The CDR3 bases are TGTGCCAGCAGCCAATACAGGGCTTTTACTAACTATGGCTACACCTTC. Residues: CASSQYRAFTNYGYTF.

This chain joins TRBV19 and TRBJ1-5, with D unresolved. The germline V gene encodes CDR1 LNHDA and CDR2 SQIVND (reference sequence). The CDR3 runs 14 residues. The V gene lost 5 bases and the J gene lost 4 bases, with 12 bases spanning the gap. The CDR3 region is CASSPGLANQPQHF. The CDR3 coding sequence is TGTGCCAGTAGTCCAGGACTGGCGAATCAGCCCCAGCATTTT. The full variable domain, its missing parts supplied by reference TRBV19 and TRBJ1-5, is DGGITQSPKYLFRKEGQNVTLSCEQNLNHDAMYWYRQDPGQGLRLIYYSQIVNDFQKGDIAEGYSVSREKKESFPLTVTSAQKNPTAFYLCASSPGLANQPQHFGDGTRLSIL.

This clone was counted once. The chain joins TRBV29-1 to TRBJ2-4, with D uncertain. From germline, CDR1 is SQVTM and CDR2 ANQGSEA. The CDR3 runs 12 residues. V dropped 2 bases and J dropped 7 bases, with 9 bases sitting between them. CDR3 in DNA: TGCAGCGTTGAAAGCTCCCGGAACATTCAGTACTTC. This translates into CSVESSRNIQYF.

This clone was observed once. The chain links TRBV5-6 to TRBJ2-3; TRBD2 agrees at 9 bases. Germline values: CDR1 SGHDT, CDR2 YYEEEE. Trimming at V came to 0 bases and at J to 6 bases, leaving 8 bases not matched to a gene. CDR3 size: 16 residues. The CDR3 nucleotides read TGTGCCAGCAGCTTGGAGCTAGCGGGGTCAGCGGATACGCAGTATTTT. Translating it yields CASSLELAGSADTQYF.

The table lists this clone with a few counts. The V call is TRBV6-6, the J call TRBJ1-5; no reliable D call. V was cut by 0 bases and J by 5 bases, with 11 bases left in between. The CDR3 loop spans 15 amino acids. Per the germline V gene, CDR1 is MNHNY and CDR2 is SVGAGI (reference sequence). In DNA, the CDR3 is TGTGCCAGCAGTTACTCGAGGGAGTTGGATCAGCCCCAGCATTTT. It encodes CASSYSRELDQPQHF.

This chain uses TRBV9 with TRBJ2-2; 7 bases are a match to TRBD1. Germline CDR1 and CDR2: SGDLS and YYNGEE. The CDR3 is 12 residues long. The V and J ends lost 7 bases and 7 bases, in that order; junction bases with no gene match: 4. This chain's CDR3 is CASDRDVGELFF. The CDR3 coding sequence is TGTGCCAGCGACAGGGACGTCGGGGAGCTGTTTTTT.

The chain is built from TRBV27 and TRBJ1-4, with D unresolved. The germline gives CDR1 MNHEY, CDR2 SMNVEV (reference sequence). The CDR3 runs to 14 residues. Trimming removed 7 bases at V and 0 bases at J, with 9 bases between. In DNA, the CDR3 is TGTGCCAGCATGAATACAGCAACTAATGAAAAACTGTTTTTT. Translated, it gives CASMNTATNEKLFF. Together with reference TRBV27 and TRBJ1-4, the CDR3 gives the full variable domain: EAQVTQNPRYLITVTGKKLTVTCSQNMNHEYMSWYRQDPGLGLRQIYYSMNVEVTDKGDVPEGYKVSRKEKRNFPLILESPSPNQTSLYFCASMNTATNEKLFFGSGTQLSVL.

This chain uses TRBV10-3 with TRBJ2-5; D may be TRBD1 (5 bases). CDR1 and CDR2 (germline): ENHRY, SYGVKD. V was pared by 6 bases and J by 11 bases, with 10 bases between. The CDR3 consists of 10 residues. CDR3 sequence: CAIRDKEQYF. The CDR3 nucleotides are TGTGCCATCAGGGACAAGGAGCAGTACTTC.

This chain uses TRBV9 with TRBJ2-3; 15 bases agree with TRBD2. The CDR3 is 16 residues long. In germline, CDR1 is SGDLS, CDR2 YYNGEE. V shed 3 bases, J shed 4 bases, and the junction held 3 bases outside the gene matches. The CDR3 coding sequence is TGTGCCAGCAGCGGGGGGACTAGCGGGGGGTCAGATACGCAGTATTTT. Its protein is CASSGGTSGGSDTQYF.

The chain joins TRBV11-2 to TRBJ2-7, with D possibly being TRBD1 (5 bases). Between the trimmed V and J ends, which lost 5 bases and 3 bases, there was a span of 8 bases. The CDR3 has 12 amino acids. The germline V gene encodes CDR1 SGHAT and CDR2 FQNNGV. The CDR3: CASSGDSYEQYF. The CDR3 nucleotides read TGTGCCAGCAGCGGCGACAGCTACGAGCAGTACTTC.

V gene TRBV18 combines with J gene TRBJ1-3; 7 bases fit TRBD1. The J segment lost 4 bases and the V segment lost 3 bases, leaving 12 bases of the junction unmatched. The CDR3 extends over 17 amino acids. Per the germline V gene, CDR1 is KGHSH and CDR2 is LQKENI. The DNA of the CDR3 is TGTGCCAGCTCACCCCAGGGACAGCTTCGTTTGGGAAACACCATATATTTT. This gives the protein CASSPQGQLRLGNTIYF.

J is TRBJ1-6 and V is TRBV5-1, with 12 bases matching TRBD1. Germline V gene data show CDR1 as SGHRS and CDR2 as YFSETQ. Trimming removed 4 bases from V and 6 bases from J; junction bases left unmatched: 14. The CDR3 totals 19 residues. CDR3 in amino acids: CASSGYMSGTGGINSPLHF. CDR3 DNA: TGCGCCAGCAGCGGCTACATGTCCGGGACAGGGGGCATTAATTCACCCCTCCACTTT.

The V call is TRBV7-3, the J call TRBJ2-7, with 10 positions matching TRBD2. The length of the CDR3 is 15 residues. J gave up 2 bases and V 4 bases, and 5 bases lay outside the gene matches. In germline, CDR1 is SGHTA, CDR2 FQGTGA. CDR3 sequence: CASSSEAGGPYEQYF. The CDR3, as DNA: TGTGCCAGCAGCTCTGAAGCGGGGGGGCCCTACGAGCAGTACTTC.

V is TRBV27 and J is TRBJ2-3; D possibly corresponds to TRBD1 (5 bases). The CDR3 sequence is 13 residues long. With 4 bases removed from V and 6 bases from J, the gap between germline ends came to 11 bases. Germline assignment: CDR1 MNHEY and CDR2 SMNVEV (reference sequence). In DNA, the CDR3 is TGTGCCAGCAGTTCCCAGGGTGCCGATACGCAGTATTTT. Translation: CASSSQGADTQYF.

V gene TRBV5-6 combines with J gene TRBJ2-5; no definite D call. The CDR3 runs to 16 residues. Germline loops: CDR1 SGHDT, CDR2 YYEEEE. Trimming shortened V by 0 bases and J by 5 bases, and 17 bases separated the two germline ends. CDR3: CASSLGTQTQKETQYF. DNA for the CDR3: TGTGCCAGCAGCTTGGGAACACAGACCCAAAAGGAGACCCAGTACTTC.

This chain links TRBV5-6 with TRBJ1-2; tentative D call: TRBD1 (5 bases). CDR1 is SGHDT, CDR2 YYEEEE, per germline. The ends were cut back, 10 bases at V and 5 bases at J, with 15 bases in the middle. The CDR3 runs 12 residues. For the CDR3, the DNA is TGTGCCTCCTCAAAGCCAGGGTATGGCTACACCTTC. It yields the protein CASSKPGYGYTF.